One and the same sample provided the 10 T cell receptor beta chains below, sequenced in a study of regulatory T cells in long-lasting Graves disease (dated by TCRdb to about 2021). The meaning of the sample's time point label: newly diagnosed GD, antithyroid drugs for less than 3 months. For both TCR sequencing and RNA sequencing, RNA was extracted from PBMCs using TRIzol. Libraries were made using multiplex PCR. This sample was sequenced with an Illumina HiSeq 4000. To build TCR beta libraries, CDR3 regions were amplified by Arm-PCR using iRepertoire HTBI primers. The raw public reads went through TCRdb reprocessing: fastp at Q25, MiXCR clone calling, in-frame beta chains kept. Rows are unified per CDR3 protein, each entry keeping the most common DNA and genes. The sample table records about 460,000 distinct CDR3 sequences; around 15% of these occur just once. Clones ranked in the top ten supply approximately 17% of the sample.

A further study also used this sample, focusing on T cells in Graves' hyperthyroidism and ophthalmopathy.

The specimen was peripheral blood mononuclear cells (PBMCs), collected at new diagnosis, from a patient treated with antithyroid drugs. All receptors derive from a woman aged 50 to 65 with Graves disease. Donor details come from another sample of the same person, matched by shared clones.

About this clonotype itself: A much larger clone differs by one base, so this may be a read error. The rearrangement uses TRBV13 and TRBJ1-5; tentative D call: TRBD1 (5 bases). This CDR3 is 15 amino acids long. Germline CDR1 reads PRHDT; CDR2 reads FYEKMQ (reference sequence). CDR3 sequence (DNA): TGTGCCAACAGCCGGGGACCCGATAGCAATCAGCCCCAGCATTTT. Its translation is CANSRGPDSNQPQHF.

This clonotype was found many times. The chain links TRBV3-1 to TRBJ2-3; no firm D call. This CDR3 has 14 residues. Trimming pared 1 base from V and 1 base from J, leaving 6 bases between. Germline loops: CDR1 LGHDT, CDR2 YNNKEL (reference sequence). The CDR3 region has the DNA TGTGCCAGCAGCCAAGTTTGGGGCACAGATACGCAGTATTTT. Amino acids: CASSQVWGTDTQYF.

This clonotype was seen at least ten times. V and J are TRBV3-1 and TRBJ1-1, with 7 bases identical to TRBD1. Germline CDR1 LGHDT, CDR2 YNNKEL (reference sequence). The V and J ends lost 6 bases and 5 bases, in that order; junction bases with no gene match: 6. CDR3 size: 13 residues. The CDR3 reads CASRQWTGTEAFF. The CDR3 DNA follows: TGTGCCAGCAGGCAATGGACAGGAACTGAAGCTTTCTTT.

The chain carries TRBV5-1 and TRBJ2-1; tentatively, D is TRBD2 (5 bases). The germline V gene has CDR1 SGHRS and CDR2 YFSETQ. CDR3 length: 16 amino acids. V was pared by 0 bases and J by 2 bases, with 12 bases between. CDR3 residues: CASSLVTTIAYNEQFF. In DNA, the CDR3 is TGCGCCAGCAGCTTGGTGACTACAATAGCCTACAATGAGCAGTTCTTC.

With respect to this clonotype: A far bigger clonotype differs at one base, so this is likely a read error. The chain links TRBV28 to TRBJ2-3, with 8 bases that match TRBD2. TRBJ2-7 explains the end of the DNA better; the J call may be wrong. The CDR3 spans 17 residues. Germline V lookup: CDR1 MDHEN, CDR2 SYDVKM. The CDR3 region is CASSLEAREEQWVEQYF. The DNA for the CDR3 is TGTGCCAGCAGTTTAGAGGCGCGGGAGGAACAATGGGTTGAGCAGTACTTC.

This clonotype was seen only a few times. A much more abundant neighbour one base away suggests this may be a read error. The chain joins TRBV2 to TRBJ2-1; the match to TRBD2 covers 10 bases. This CDR3 contains 14 residues. Germline assignment: CDR1 SNHLY and CDR2 FYNNEI. CDR3 sequence reads: CASSTSGTFNKQFF. In nucleotides, the CDR3 is TGTGCCAGCAGCACTAGCGGGACCTTCAATAAGCAGTTCTTC.

This clonotype was recorded many times. The CDR3 sequence is CASSQEPPSGEQYF. The CDR3, as DNA: TGTGCCAGCAGCCAAGAGCCCCCGTCGGGGGAGCAGTACTTC. The chain carries TRBV3-1 and TRBJ2-7; the D gene is possibly TRBD2 (5 bases). The V end lost 0 bases, the J end lost 7 bases, and 13 bases lay between the germline ends. The CDR3 loop spans 14 amino acids. Germline V CDR1 and CDR2: LGHDT, YNNKEL (reference sequence).

The J gene is TRBJ2-7, the V gene TRBV4-3; 7 nucleotides line up with TRBD1. CDR1 is LGHNA and CDR2 is YSLEER in the germline V gene. The CDR3 is made up of 14 amino acids. Trimming cost V 2 bases and J 7 bases; bases outside gene matches: 8. CDR3: CASSQWLAGGEQYF. The CDR3 coding sequence is TGCGCCAGCAGCCAATGGCTTGCAGGGGGTGAGCAGTACTTC.

This clonotype has a count of ten or more. This chain joins TRBV11-2 and TRBJ2-7, with 13 bases identical to TRBD2. In germline, CDR1 is SGHAT, CDR2 FQNNGV. The CDR3 loop spans 16 amino acids. V lost 3 bases to trimming and J lost 0 bases; unmatched junction nucleotides: 2. The CDR3 coding sequence is TGTGCCAGCAGCTTGGGGACTAGCGGGATCTCCTACGAGCAGTACTTC. Encoded protein: CASSLGTSGISYEQYF.

At least ten counts were recorded for this clonotype. This chain uses TRBV7-2 with TRBJ2-7; a possible D gene is TRBD2 (6 bases). The V end lost 1 base, the J end lost 2 bases, and 15 bases lay between the germline ends. Germline V gene sequence: CDR1 SGHTA, CDR2 FQGNSA. The CDR3 consists of 16 residues. The CDR3 DNA is TGTGCCAGCAGCTTAGATGCGGCGGGGTCCCCCTACGAGCAGTACTTC. As protein: CASSLDAAGSPYEQYF. The full variable domain, in which reference TRBV7-2 and TRBJ2-7 provide the parts outside the CDR3, is GAGVSQSPSNKVTEKGKDVELRCDPISGHTALYWYRQSLGQGLEFLIYFQGNSAPDKSGLPSDRFSAERTGGSVSTLTIQRTQQEDSAVYLCASSLDAAGSPYEQYFGPGTRLTVT.